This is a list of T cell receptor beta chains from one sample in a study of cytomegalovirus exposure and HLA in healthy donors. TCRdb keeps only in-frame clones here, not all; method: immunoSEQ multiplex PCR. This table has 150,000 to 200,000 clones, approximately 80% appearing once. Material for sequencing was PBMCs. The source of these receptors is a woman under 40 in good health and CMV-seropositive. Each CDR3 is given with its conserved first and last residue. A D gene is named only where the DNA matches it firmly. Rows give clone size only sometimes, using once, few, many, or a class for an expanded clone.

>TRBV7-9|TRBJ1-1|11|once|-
CASSPEVEAFF
TGTGCCAGCAGCCCCGAGGTTGAAGCTTTCTTT
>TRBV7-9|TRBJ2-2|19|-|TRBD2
CASSSPGLAGVWNTGELFF
TGTGCCAGCAGCTCCCCGGGACTAGCGGGAGTATGGAACACCGGGGAGCTGTTTTTT
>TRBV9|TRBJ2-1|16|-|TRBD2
CASSASLAASYNEQFF
TGTGCCAGCAGCGCCTCCCTAGCGGCTTCCTACAATGAGCAGTTCTTC
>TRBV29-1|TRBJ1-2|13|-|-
CSVDLQGIYGYTF
TGCAGCGTGGATTTACAGGGTATCTATGGCTACACCTTC
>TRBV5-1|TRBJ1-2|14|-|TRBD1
CASGNGQGTYGYTF
TGCGCCAGCGGCAATGGACAGGGGACCTATGGCTACACCTTC
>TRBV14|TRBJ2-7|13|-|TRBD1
CASSQGQPYEQYF
TGTGCCAGCAGCCAGGGACAGCCCTACGAGCAGTACTTC
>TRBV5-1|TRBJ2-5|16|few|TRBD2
CASSFRSSGYQETQYF
TGCGCCAGCAGCTTTAGGTCTAGCGGGTACCAAGAGACCCAGTACTTC
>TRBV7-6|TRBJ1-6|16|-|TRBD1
CASSLGLGGTAPFLHF
TGTGCCAGCAGCTTAGGGCTCGGTGGGACAGCCCCTTTCCTCCACTTT
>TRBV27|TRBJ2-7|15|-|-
CASSSSGAFSYEQYF
TGTGCCAGCAGCTCTTCAGGGGCCTTCTCCTACGAGCAGTACTTC
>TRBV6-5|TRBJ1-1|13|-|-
CASRENSYTEAFF
TGTGCCAGCAGAGAAAACAGCTACACTGAAGCTTTCTTT
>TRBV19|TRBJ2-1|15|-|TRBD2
CASSISAGAISSQFF
TGTGCCAGTAGTATTTCGGCGGGAGCGATTAGTAGTCAGTTCTTC
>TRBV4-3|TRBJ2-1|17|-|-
CASSRGSRPSSYNEQFF
TGCGCCAGCAGCCGAGGTTCCCGACCGAGCTCCTACAATGAGCAGTTCTTC
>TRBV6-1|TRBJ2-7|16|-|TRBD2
CASSELGTSGTYEQYF
TGTGCCAGCAGTGAACTCGGGACTAGCGGCACCTACGAGCAGTACTTC
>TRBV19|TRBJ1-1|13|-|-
CASSINRAPEAFF
TGTGCCAGTAGTATTAACAGGGCCCCTGAAGCTTTCTTT
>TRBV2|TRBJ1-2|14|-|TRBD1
CASRETGNTYGYTF
TGTGCCAGCAGGGAGACAGGGAACACCTATGGCTACACCTTC
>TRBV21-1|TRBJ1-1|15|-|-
CASSKVTGMNTEAFF
TGTGCCAGCAGCAAAGTGACAGGGATGAACACTGAAGCTTTCTTT
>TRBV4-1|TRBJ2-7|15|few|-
CASSQTTRIYYEQYF
TGCGCCAGCAGCCAGACGACTAGGATTTACTACGAGCAGTACTTC
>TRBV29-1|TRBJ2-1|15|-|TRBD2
CSAPTTSGGYNEQFF
TGCAGCGCACCGACAACTAGCGGGGGTTACAATGAGCAGTTCTTC
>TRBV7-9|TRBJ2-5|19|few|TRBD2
CASRPTSGSFGGFSETQYF
TGTGCCAGCAGGCCAACTAGCGGGTCGTTCGGGGGGTTTTCAGAGACCCAGTACTTC
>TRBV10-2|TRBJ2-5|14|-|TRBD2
CASRGPGLATTQYF
TGCGCCAGCAGGGGACCGGGACTAGCGACCACCCAGTACTTC
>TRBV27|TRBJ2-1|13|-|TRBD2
CATTSGYYNEQFF
TGTGCCACCACTAGCGGATACTACAATGAGCAGTTCTTC
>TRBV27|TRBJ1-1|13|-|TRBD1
CASKTGLNTEAFF
TGTGCCAGTAAGACAGGGCTGAACACTGAAGCTTTCTTT
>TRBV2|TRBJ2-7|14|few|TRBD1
CASSRQGAGNEQYF
TGTGCCAGCAGCCGACAGGGGGCAGGAAACGAGCAGTACTTC
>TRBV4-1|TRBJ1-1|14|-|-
CASSQAVGDTEAFF
TGCGCCAGCAGCCAAGCTGTAGGGGACACTGAAGCTTTCTTT
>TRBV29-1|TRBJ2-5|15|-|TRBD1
CSVDQRPGQGETQYF
TGCAGCGTGGATCAACGACCGGGACAGGGAGAGACCCAGTACTTC
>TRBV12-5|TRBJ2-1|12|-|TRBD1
CASGHTGGEQFF
TGTGCTAGTGGGCATACAGGGGGCGAGCAGTTCTTC
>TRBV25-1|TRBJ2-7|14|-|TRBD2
CASSEWGGTNEQYF
TGTGCCAGCAGTGAATGGGGAGGGACGAACGAGCAGTACTTC
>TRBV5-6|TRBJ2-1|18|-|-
CASSLGGTGTTSYNEQFF
TGTGCCAGCAGCCTTGGGGGCACCGGGACGACCTCCTACAATGAGCAGTTCTTC
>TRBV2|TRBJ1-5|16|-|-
CASSADRRGDNQPQHF
TGTGCCAGCAGTGCGGATCGTCGGGGAGACAATCAGCCCCAGCATTTT
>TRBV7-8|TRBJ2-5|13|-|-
CASSFIRGETQYF
TGTGCCAGCAGCTTTATCAGGGGAGAGACCCAGTACTTC
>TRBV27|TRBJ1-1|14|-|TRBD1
CASSQGAWNTEAFF
TGTGCCAGCTCCCAGGGGGCGTGGAACACTGAAGCTTTCTTT
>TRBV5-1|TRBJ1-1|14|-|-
CASSFGFSYTEAFF
TGCGCCAGCAGCTTCGGGTTCTCCTACACTGAAGCTTTCTTT
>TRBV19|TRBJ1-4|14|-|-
CASSKWADNEKLFF
TGTGCCAGTAGTAAATGGGCCGATAATGAAAAACTGTTTTTT
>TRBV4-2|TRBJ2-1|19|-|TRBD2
CASSQRLAGVPGSYNEQFF
TGTGCCAGCAGCCAGCGACTAGCGGGAGTCCCGGGGTCCTACAATGAGCAGTTCTTC
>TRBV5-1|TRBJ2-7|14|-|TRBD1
CASSLAGQGNEQYF
TGCGCCAGCAGCTTGGCCGGACAGGGAAACGAGCAGTACTTC
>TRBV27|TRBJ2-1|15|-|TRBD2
CASSYTSGLYNEQFF
TGTGCCAGCAGTTACACTAGCGGCCTATACAATGAGCAGTTCTTC
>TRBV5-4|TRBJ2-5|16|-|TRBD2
CASSPTARLAEETQYF
TGTGCCAGCAGCCCCACCGCCAGACTAGCGGAAGAGACCCAGTACTTC
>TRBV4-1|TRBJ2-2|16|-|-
CASSQDAGTLTGELFF
TGCGCCAGCAGCCAAGACGCCGGGACTCTGACCGGGGAGCTGTTTTTT
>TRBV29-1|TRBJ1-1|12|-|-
CSAPVGSGEAFF
TGCAGCGCCCCGGTCGGCAGCGGTGAAGCTTTCTTT
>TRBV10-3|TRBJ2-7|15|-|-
CAISESEAGVYEQYF
TGTGCCATCAGTGAATCGGAGGCAGGGGTCTACGAGCAGTACTTC